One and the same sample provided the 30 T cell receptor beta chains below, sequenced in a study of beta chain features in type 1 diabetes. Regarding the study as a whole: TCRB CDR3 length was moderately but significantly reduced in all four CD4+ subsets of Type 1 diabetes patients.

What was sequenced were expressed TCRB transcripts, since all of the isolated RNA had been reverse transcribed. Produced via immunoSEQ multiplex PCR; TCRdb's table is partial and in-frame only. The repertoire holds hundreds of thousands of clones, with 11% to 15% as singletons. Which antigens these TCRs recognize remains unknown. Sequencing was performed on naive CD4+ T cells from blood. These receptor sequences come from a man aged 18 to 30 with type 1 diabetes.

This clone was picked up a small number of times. This CDR3 is CASSQRRFRAPGEQYF. As DNA, the CDR3 is TGCGCCAGCAGTCAAAGGCGCTTTCGGGCCCCGGGTGAGCAGTACTTC. The V call is TRBV23-1, the J call TRBJ2-7; no clear D gene. TRBV23-1 is an ORF, and what it does is uncertain. The CDR3 is 16 amino acids. Trimming left V 2 bases short and J 7 bases short, with 21 bases between.

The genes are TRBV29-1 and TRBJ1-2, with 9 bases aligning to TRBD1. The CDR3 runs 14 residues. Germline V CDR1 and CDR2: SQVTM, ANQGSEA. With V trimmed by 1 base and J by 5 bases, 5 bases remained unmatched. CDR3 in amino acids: CSVEVTGGAYGYTF. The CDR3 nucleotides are TGCAGCGTTGAAGTTACAGGGGGCGCGTATGGCTACACCTTC.

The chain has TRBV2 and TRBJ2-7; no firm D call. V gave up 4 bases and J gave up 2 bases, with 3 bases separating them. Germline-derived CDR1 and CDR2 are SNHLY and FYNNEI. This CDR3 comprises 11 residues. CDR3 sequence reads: CASSGTYEQYF. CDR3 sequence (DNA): TGTGCCAGCAGTGGAACCTACGAGCAGTACTTC.

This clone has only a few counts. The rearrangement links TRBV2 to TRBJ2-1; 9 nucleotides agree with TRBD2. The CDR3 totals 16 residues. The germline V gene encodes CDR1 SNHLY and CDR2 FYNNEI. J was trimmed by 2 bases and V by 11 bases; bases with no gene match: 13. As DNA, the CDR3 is TGTGCCGAGCAGAAGGTCTTAGCGGGGGCCTACAATGAGCAGTTCTTC. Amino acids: CAEQKVLAGAYNEQFF.

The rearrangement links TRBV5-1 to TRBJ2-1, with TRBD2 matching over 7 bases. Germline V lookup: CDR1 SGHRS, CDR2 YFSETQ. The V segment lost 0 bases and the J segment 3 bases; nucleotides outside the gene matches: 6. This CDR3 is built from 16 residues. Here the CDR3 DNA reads TGCGCCAGCAGCTTGGATTCTAGCGGATTCTACAATGAGCAGTTCTTC. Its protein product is CASSLDSSGFYNEQFF.

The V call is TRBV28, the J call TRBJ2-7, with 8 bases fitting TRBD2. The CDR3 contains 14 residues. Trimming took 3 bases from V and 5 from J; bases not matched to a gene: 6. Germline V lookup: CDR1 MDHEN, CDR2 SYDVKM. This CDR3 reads CASSFPDGRDEQYF. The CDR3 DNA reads TGTGCCAGCAGTTTCCCGGACGGGAGGGACGAGCAGTACTTC. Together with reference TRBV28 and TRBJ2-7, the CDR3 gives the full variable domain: DVKVTQSSRYLVKRTGEKVFLECVQDMDHENMFWYRQDPGLGLRLIYFSYDVKMKEKGDIPEGYSVSREKKERFSLILESASTNQTSMYLCASSFPDGRDEQYFGPGTRLTVT.

CDR3 in amino acids: CAWRPGREQFF. For the CDR3, the DNA is TGTGCCTGGAGGCCGGGTAGGGAGCAGTTCTTC. The genes are TRBV30 and TRBJ2-1, with D hard to call. Trimming removed 3 bases at V and 10 bases at J, with 10 bases between. CDR1 and CDR2 (germline): GTSNPN, SVGIG (reference sequence). The CDR3 has 11 amino acids.

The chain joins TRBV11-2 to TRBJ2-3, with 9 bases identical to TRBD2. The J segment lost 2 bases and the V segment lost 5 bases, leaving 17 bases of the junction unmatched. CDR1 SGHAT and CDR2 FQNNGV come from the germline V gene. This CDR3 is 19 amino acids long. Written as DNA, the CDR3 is TGTGCCAGCAGCCCCTCCTTGGGGCGACTAGCGGACTCCACAGATACGCAGTATTTT. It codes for CASSPSLGRLADSTDTQYF.

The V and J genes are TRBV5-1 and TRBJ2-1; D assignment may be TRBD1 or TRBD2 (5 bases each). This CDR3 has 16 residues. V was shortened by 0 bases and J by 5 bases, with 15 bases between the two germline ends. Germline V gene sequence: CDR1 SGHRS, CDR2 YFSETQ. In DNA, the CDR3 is TGCGCCAGCAGCTTGGCCGGGGCAGGGCGCGACAATGAGCAGTTCTTC. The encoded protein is CASSLAGAGRDNEQFF.

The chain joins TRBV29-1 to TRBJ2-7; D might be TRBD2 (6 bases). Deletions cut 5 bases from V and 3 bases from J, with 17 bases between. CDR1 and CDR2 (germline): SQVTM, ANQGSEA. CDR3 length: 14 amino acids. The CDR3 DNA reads TGCAGCGTTTCTAGCGCCACCCGGGTCTACGAGCAGTACTTC. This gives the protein CSVSSATRVYEQYF.

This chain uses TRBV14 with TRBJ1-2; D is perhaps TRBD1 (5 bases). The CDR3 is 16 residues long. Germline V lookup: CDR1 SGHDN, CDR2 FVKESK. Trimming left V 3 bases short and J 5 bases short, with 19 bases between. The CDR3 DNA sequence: TGTGCCAGCAGCCAGTCGACTGGGGGACTCGTGTATGGCTACACCTTC. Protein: CASSQSTGGLVYGYTF.

In DNA form, the CDR3 reads TGTGCCAGCAGCTCCTCGGTTGGGTCTTATGGAAACACCATATATTTT. Its protein is CASSSSVGSYGNTIYF. J is TRBJ1-3 and V is TRBV6-6; D gene unclear. The CDR3 spans 16 residues. Between the trimmed V and J ends, which lost 6 bases and 3 bases, there was a span of 18 bases. CDR1 and CDR2 from the germline V gene are MNHNY and SVGAGI (reference sequence).

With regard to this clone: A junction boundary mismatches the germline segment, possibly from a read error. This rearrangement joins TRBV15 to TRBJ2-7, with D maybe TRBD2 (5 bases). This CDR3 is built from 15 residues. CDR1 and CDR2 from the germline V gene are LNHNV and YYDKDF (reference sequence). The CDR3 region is CATSRDNPSSHEQYF. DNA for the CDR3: TGTGCCACCAGCAGAGATAATCCTAGCTCCCACGAGCAGTACTTC. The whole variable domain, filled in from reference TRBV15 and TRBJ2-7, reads DAMVIQNPRYQVTQFGKPVTLSCSQTLNHNVMYWYQQKSSQAPKLLFHYYDKDFNNEADTPDNFQSRRPNTSFCFLDIRSPGLGDTAMYLCATSRDNPSSHEQYFGPGTRLTVT.

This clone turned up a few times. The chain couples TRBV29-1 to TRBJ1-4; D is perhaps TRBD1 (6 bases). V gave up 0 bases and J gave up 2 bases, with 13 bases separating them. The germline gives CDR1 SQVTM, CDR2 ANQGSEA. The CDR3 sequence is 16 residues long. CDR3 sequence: CSVEDGFRGTNEKLFF. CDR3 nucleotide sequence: TGCAGCGTTGAAGACGGGTTTAGGGGGACTAATGAAAAACTGTTTTTT.

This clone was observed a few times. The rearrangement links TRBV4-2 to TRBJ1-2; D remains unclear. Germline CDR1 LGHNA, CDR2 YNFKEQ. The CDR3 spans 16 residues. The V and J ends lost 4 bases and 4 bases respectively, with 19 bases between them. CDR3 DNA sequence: TGTGCCAGCAGCCTGTCGGGAAATCCGGAGGGCTATGGCTACACCTTC. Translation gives CASSLSGNPEGYGYTF.

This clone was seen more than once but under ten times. Here the CDR3 DNA reads TGTGCCAGCAGCCAAGATCTCACCGAGACCTACGAGCAGTACTTC. Amino acid sequence: CASSQDLTETYEQYF. This chain links TRBV14 with TRBJ2-7; D is unresolved. Germline V gene sequence: CDR1 SGHDN, CDR2 FVKESK. V gave up 0 bases and J gave up 2 bases, with 11 bases separating them. The CDR3 is 15 amino acids.

This chain's CDR3 is CASSVKQASGRDTQYF. The CDR3 DNA reads TGCGCCAGCAGCGTGAAACAGGCTAGCGGGAGGGATACGCAGTATTTT. This rearrangement joins TRBV5-1 to TRBJ2-3; 11 bases agree with TRBD2. Trimming took 4 bases from V and 6 from J; bases not matched to a gene: 10. The CDR3 is made up of 16 amino acids. Germline V lookup: CDR1 SGHRS, CDR2 YFSETQ.

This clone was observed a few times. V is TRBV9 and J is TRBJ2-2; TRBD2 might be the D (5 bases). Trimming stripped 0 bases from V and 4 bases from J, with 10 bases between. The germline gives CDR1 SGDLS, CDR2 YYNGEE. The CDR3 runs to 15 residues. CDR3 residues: CASSVGASSTGELFF. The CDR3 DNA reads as TGTGCCAGCAGCGTAGGGGCTAGCAGCACCGGGGAGCTGTTTTTT.

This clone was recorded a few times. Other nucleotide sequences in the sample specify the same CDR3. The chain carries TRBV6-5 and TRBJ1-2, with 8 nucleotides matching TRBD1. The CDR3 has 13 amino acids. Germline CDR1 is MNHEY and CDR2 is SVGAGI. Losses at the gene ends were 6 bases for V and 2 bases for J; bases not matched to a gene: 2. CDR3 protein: CASSRQGNYGYTF. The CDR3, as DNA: TGTGCCAGCAGCCGACAGGGGAACTATGGCTACACCTTC.

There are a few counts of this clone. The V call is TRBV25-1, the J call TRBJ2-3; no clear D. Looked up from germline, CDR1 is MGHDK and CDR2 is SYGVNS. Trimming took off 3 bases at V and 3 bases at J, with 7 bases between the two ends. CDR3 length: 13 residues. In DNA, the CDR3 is TGTGCCAGCAGTGACCCGCCAACAGATACGCAGTATTTT. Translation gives CASSDPPTDTQYF.

The CDR3 here is CASSTDRETQYF. The CDR3 DNA reads as TGTGCCAGCAGTACCGACAGGGAGACCCAGTACTTC. V is TRBV7-2 and J is TRBJ2-5, with TRBD1 as a possible D gene (6 bases). V was shortened by 6 bases and J by 5 bases, with 10 bases between the two germline ends. This CDR3 comprises 12 residues. Germline values: CDR1 SGHTA, CDR2 FQGNSA.

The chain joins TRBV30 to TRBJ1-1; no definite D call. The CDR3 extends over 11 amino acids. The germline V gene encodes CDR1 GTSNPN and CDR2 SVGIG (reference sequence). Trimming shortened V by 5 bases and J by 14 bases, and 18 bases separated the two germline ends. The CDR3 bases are TGTGCCTGGGCCTTCTTTAAAATCACATTCTTT. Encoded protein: CAWAFFKITFF.

The CDR3 reads CASSEASGDGREQYF. CDR3 DNA: TGTGCCAGCAGTGAAGCATCAGGGGACGGTCGGGAGCAGTACTTC. This chain uses TRBV25-1 with TRBJ2-7, with D possibly TRBD1 on 6 matching bases. The germline gives CDR1 MGHDK, CDR2 SYGVNS. V lost 2 bases and J 7 bases, leaving 18 bases between the germline ends. The CDR3 sequence is 15 residues long.

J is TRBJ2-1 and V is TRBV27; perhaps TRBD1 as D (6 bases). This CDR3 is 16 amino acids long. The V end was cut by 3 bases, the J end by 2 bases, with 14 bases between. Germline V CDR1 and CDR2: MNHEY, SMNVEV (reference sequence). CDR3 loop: CASSFRQDPPYNEQFF. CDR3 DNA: TGTGCCAGCAGTTTTAGACAGGACCCCCCCTACAATGAGCAGTTCTTC.

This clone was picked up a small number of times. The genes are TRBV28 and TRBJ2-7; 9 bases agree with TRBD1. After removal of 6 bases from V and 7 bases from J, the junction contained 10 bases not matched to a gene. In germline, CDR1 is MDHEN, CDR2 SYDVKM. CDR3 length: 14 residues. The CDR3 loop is CASSAGTGKREQYF. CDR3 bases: TGTGCCAGCAGCGCCGGGACAGGGAAGAGGGAGCAGTACTTC.

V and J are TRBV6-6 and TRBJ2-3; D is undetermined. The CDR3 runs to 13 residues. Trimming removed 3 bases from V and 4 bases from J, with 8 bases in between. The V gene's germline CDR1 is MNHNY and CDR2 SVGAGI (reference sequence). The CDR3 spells CASSYATPDTQYF. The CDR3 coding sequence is TGTGCCAGCAGTTATGCGACACCAGATACGCAGTATTTT.

In DNA, the CDR3 is TGTGCCTGGAGAGGGGAAAAGGGCTATGGCTACACCTTC. This codes for CAWRGEKGYGYTF. This chain links TRBV30 with TRBJ1-2; D possibly corresponds to TRBD1 (5 bases). The germline CDR1 and CDR2 sequences are GTSNPN and SVGIG (reference sequence). CDR3 length equals 13 residues. Trimming took off 3 bases at V and 4 bases at J, with 12 bases between the two ends.

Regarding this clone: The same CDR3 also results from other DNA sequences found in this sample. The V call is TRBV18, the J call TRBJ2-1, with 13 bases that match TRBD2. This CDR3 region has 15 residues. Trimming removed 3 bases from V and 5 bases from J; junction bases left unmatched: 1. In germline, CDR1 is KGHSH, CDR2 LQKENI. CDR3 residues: CASSPGLAGDNEQFF. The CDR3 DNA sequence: TGTGCCAGCTCACCCGGACTAGCGGGAGACAATGAGCAGTTCTTC.

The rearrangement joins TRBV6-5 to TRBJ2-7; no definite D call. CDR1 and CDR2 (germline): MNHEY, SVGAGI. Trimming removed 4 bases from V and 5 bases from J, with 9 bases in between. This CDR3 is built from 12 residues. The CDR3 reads CASSFGGDEQYF. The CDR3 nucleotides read TGTGCCAGCAGTTTCGGCGGAGACGAGCAGTACTTC.

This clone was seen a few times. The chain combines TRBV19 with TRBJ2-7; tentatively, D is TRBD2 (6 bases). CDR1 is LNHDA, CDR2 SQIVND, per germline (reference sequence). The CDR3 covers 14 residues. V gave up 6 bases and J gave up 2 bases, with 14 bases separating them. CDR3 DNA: TGTGCCAGTAGACCGGGACGGGGGACCTACGAGCAGTACTTC. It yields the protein CASRPGRGTYEQYF.